Listed below are T cell receptor beta chains from one sample, sequenced in a study of brain T cells in children with intractable seizures. The assay was immunoSEQ multiplex PCR, and TCRdb's table has in-frame clones only and misses some. The table includes 7,500 to 10,000 clones, around 70% detected once. This material consisted of resected brain tissue, taken at surgery. The receptors shown here come from a boy in the first two years of life with tuberous sclerosis and intractable seizures. CDR3s include the opening cysteine and the closing phenylalanine or tryptophan. The D gene is left open where the match is weak. Only part of the rows carry a size: once, few, many, or a class if the clone is expanded.

>TRBD1|TRBV6-5|.|TRBJ1-5
TGTGCCAGCAGTCCAGACAGGGGTCAGCCCCAGCATTTT
CASSPDRGQPQHF
>.|TRBV7-3|.|TRBJ1-3
TGTGCCAGCAGCCCCACGGGACACCTCTCTGGAAACACCATATATTTT
CASSPTGHLSGNTIYF
>.|TRBV5-4|once|TRBJ1-6
TGTGCCAGCAGCTTGGATAACACGAATTCACCCCTCCACTTT
CASSLDNTNSPLHF
>.|TRBV27|.|TRBJ2-2
TGTGCCAGCAGCGCCGCGGGGCAGAACACCGGGGAGCTGTTTTTT
CASSAAGQNTGELFF
>.|TRBV30|.|TRBJ2-7
TGTGCCTGGAGTGTAGGGCGCAGCTACGAGCAGTACTTC
CAWSVGRSYEQYF
>TRBD1|TRBV5-1|.|TRBJ2-3
TGCGCCAGTTCGGGACAGGGCACAGATACGCAGTATTTT
CASSGQGTDTQYF
>.|TRBV19|.|TRBJ1-5
TGTGCCAGTAGTATTCCCAGGCCTCTGACTTATAGCAATCAGCCCCAGCATTTT
CASSIPRPLTYSNQPQHF
>TRBD2|TRBV3-1/TRBV3-2|.|TRBJ2-1
TGTGCCAGCAGCCAAGTGCTAGCGGGCAATGAGCAGTTCTTC
CASSQVLAGNEQFF
>TRBD2|TRBV10-3|.|TRBJ2-6
TGTGCCATCAGTTCCTCTAGCGGGGTGAGTGGGGCCAACGTCCTGACTTTC
CAISSSSGVSGANVLTF
>TRBD2|TRBV6-5|.|TRBJ2-3
TGTGCCAGCACCCCAGCGGGGGAAGTGGTTACGCAGTATTTT
CASTPAGEVVTQYF
>.|TRBV27|.|TRBJ2-3
TGTGCCAGCAGTTTGGCGGGCACAGATACGCAGTATTTT
CASSLAGTDTQYF
>.|TRBV7-2|.|TRBJ2-3
TGTGCCAGCAGCTTAGTGAGGGATACGCAGTATTTT
CASSLVRDTQYF